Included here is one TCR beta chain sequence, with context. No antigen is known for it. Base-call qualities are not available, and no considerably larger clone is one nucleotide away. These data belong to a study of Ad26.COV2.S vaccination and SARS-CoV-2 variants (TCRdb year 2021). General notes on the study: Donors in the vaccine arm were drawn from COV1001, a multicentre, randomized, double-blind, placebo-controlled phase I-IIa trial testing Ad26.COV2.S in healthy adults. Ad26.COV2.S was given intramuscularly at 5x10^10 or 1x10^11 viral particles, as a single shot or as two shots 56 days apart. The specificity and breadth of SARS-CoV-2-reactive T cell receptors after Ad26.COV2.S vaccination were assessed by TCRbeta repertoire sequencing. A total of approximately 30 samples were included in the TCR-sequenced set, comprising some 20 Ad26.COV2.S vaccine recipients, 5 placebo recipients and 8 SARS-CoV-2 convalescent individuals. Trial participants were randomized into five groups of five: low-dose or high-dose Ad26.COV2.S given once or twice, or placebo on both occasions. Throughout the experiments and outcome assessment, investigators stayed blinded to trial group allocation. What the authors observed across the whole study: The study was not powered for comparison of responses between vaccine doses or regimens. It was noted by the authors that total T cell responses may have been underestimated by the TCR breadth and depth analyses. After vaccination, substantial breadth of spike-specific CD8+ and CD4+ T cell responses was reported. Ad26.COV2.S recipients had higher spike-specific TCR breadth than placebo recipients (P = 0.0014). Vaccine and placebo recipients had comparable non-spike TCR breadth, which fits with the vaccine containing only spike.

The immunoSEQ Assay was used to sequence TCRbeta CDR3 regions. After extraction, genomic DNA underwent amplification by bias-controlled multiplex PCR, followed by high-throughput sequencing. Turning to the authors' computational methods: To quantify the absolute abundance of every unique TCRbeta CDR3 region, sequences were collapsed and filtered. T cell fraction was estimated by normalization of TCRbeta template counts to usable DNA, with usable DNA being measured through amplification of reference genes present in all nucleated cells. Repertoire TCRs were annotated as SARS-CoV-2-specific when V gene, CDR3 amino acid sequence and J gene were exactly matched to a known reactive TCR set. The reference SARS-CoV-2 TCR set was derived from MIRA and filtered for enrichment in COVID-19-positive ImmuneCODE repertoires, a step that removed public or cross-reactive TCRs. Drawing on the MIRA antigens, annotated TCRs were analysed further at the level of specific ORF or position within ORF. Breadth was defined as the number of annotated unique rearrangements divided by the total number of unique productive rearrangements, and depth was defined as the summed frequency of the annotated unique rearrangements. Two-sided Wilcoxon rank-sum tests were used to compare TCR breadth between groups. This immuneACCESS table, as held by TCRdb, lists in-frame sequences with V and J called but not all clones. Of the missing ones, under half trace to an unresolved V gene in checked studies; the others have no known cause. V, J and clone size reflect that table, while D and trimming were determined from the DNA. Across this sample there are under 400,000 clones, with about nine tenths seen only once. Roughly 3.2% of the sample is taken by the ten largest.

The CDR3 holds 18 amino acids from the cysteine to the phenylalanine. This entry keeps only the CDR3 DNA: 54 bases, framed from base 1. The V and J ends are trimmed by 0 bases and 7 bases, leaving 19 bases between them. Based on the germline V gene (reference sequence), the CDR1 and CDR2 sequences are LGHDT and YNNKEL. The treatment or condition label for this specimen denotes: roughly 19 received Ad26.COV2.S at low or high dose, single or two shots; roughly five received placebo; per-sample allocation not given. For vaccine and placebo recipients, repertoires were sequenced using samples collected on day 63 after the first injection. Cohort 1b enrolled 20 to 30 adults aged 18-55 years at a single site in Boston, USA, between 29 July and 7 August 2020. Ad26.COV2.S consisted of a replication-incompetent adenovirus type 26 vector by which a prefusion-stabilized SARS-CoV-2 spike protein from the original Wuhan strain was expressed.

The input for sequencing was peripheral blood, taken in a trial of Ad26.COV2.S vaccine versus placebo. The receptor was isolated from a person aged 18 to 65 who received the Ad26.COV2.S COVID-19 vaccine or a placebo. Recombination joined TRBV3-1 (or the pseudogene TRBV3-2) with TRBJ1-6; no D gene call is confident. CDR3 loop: CASSQEAYRWSQNSPLHF. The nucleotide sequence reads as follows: TGTGCCAGCAGCCAAGAAGCCTATCGGTGGAGCCAGAATTCACCCCTCCACTTT.